Listed below are T cell receptor beta chains from one sample, sequenced in a study of T-cell memory formation after mild COVID-19. TCRdb analysed the 5' RACE reads with MiXCR anew, one entry per CDR3 protein. The table lists about 500,000 distinct CDR3 sequences, approximately 20% of them singletons. Input material: PBMCs or a T cell subset sorted from them (not recorded which). These receptors were collected from an adult woman who had mild COVID-19 (a few samples of this study predate the infection). Cell type and time point are not known. The CDR3 runs from the conserved cysteine through the conserved F or W. Each record gives: clone size, J gene, D gene, V gene, CDR3 protein, CDR3 DNA. The D gene is left open where the match is weak. Size is omitted from some rows. Given values are once, few, many or a class for expanded clones.

clone size: few
J gene: TRBJ1-6
D gene: NA
V gene: TRBV7-3
CDR3 protein: CASSSMGSPLHF
CDR3 DNA: TGTGCCAGCAGCTCCATGGGGTCACCCCTCCACTTT

clone size: NA
J gene: TRBJ1-3
D gene: NA
V gene: TRBV10-3
CDR3 protein: CAISEDLRVASGNTIYF
CDR3 DNA: TGTGCCATCAGTGAGGACCTCAGGGTTGCCTCTGGAAACACCATATATTTT

clone size: NA
J gene: TRBJ2-3
D gene: NA
V gene: TRBV5-1
CDR3 protein: CASSRRPLDSTDTQYF
CDR3 DNA: TGCGCCAGCAGCCGACGACCCCTAGACTCCACAGATACGCAGTATTTT

clone size: many
J gene: TRBJ2-1
D gene: NA
V gene: TRBV6-2/TRBV6-3
CDR3 protein: CASSQGSSYNEQFF
CDR3 DNA: TGTGCCAGCAGCCAAGGGAGTAGCTACAATGAGCAGTTCTTC

clone size: many
J gene: TRBJ2-1
D gene: NA
V gene: TRBV29-1
CDR3 protein: CSVVPDLEQFF
CDR3 DNA: TGCAGCGTTGTGCCGGACTTGGAGCAGTTCTTC

clone size: NA
J gene: TRBJ2-7
D gene: TRBD1
V gene: TRBV16
CDR3 protein: CASSWTGSSYEQYF
CDR3 DNA: TGTGCCAGCAGTTGGACAGGAAGCTCCTACGAGCAGTACTTC

clone size: few
J gene: TRBJ2-3
D gene: NA
V gene: TRBV13
CDR3 protein: CASSLPGLTDTQYF
CDR3 DNA: TGTGCCAGCAGCTTACCGGGGCTAACAGATACGCAGTATTTT

clone size: few
J gene: TRBJ2-3
D gene: NA
V gene: TRBV5-5
CDR3 protein: CASSLGARRSTDTQYF
CDR3 DNA: TGTGCCAGCAGCTTGGGAGCGAGGCGAAGCACAGATACGCAGTATTTT

clone size: NA
J gene: TRBJ2-5
D gene: NA
V gene: TRBV24-1
CDR3 protein: CATSHLEQETQYF
CDR3 DNA: TGTGCCACCAGTCATCTAGAGCAAGAGACCCAGTACTTC

clone size: NA
J gene: TRBJ1-1
D gene: NA
V gene: TRBV13
CDR3 protein: CASSPQRHRDTEAFF
CDR3 DNA: TGTGCCAGCAGCCCCCAGAGGCACCGAGACACTGAAGCTTTCTTT

clone size: few
J gene: TRBJ2-6
D gene: TRBD1
V gene: TRBV19
CDR3 protein: CASTRTGGAFGANVLTF
CDR3 DNA: TGTGCCAGTACCAGGACAGGGGGCGCCTTTGGGGCCAACGTCCTGACTTTC

clone size: NA
J gene: TRBJ1-1
D gene: NA
V gene: TRBV5-1
CDR3 protein: CASSLGQTLPEAFF
CDR3 DNA: TGCGCCAGCAGCTTGGGACAGACCCTACCTGAAGCTTTCTTT

clone size: few
J gene: TRBJ2-7
D gene: TRBD2
V gene: TRBV5-4
CDR3 protein: CASSPRIGLAGGARYEQYF
CDR3 DNA: TGTGCCAGCAGCCCACGAATTGGACTAGCGGGAGGGGCTCGCTACGAGCAGTACTTC

clone size: few
J gene: TRBJ2-3
D gene: NA
V gene: TRBV7-2
CDR3 protein: CASREGGPPTDTQYF
CDR3 DNA: TGTGCCAGCAGAGAAGGGGGGCCCCCCACAGATACGCAGTATTTT

clone size: few
J gene: TRBJ2-5
D gene: NA
V gene: TRBV6-1
CDR3 protein: CASSEFVETQYF
CDR3 DNA: TGTGCCAGCAGTGAATTCGTAGAGACCCAGTACTTC

clone size: few
J gene: TRBJ2-1
D gene: NA
V gene: TRBV2
CDR3 protein: CASSRTGAGLSHRPFF
CDR3 DNA: TGTGCCAGCAGCAGAACCGGGGCGGGCCTGTCTCACAGGCCGTTCTTC

clone size: few
J gene: TRBJ2-3
D gene: NA
V gene: TRBV6-2/TRBV6-3
CDR3 protein: CASSPWDTQYF
CDR3 DNA: TGTGCCAGCAGTCCATGGGATACGCAGTATTTT

clone size: few
J gene: TRBJ2-5
D gene: NA
V gene: TRBV7-2
CDR3 protein: CASSLGYARRGHQETQYF
CDR3 DNA: TGTGCCAGCAGCTTAGGGTACGCCAGGAGAGGGCATCAAGAGACCCAGTACTTC

clone size: few
J gene: TRBJ2-3
D gene: TRBD2
V gene: TRBV29-1
CDR3 protein: CSVEARGPNASGATDTQYF
CDR3 DNA: TGCAGCGTTGAAGCCCGAGGGCCTAATGCTAGCGGGGCCACAGATACGCAGTATTTT

clone size: few
J gene: TRBJ2-2
D gene: TRBD1
V gene: TRBV7-8
CDR3 protein: CASSPRDRLTGELFF
CDR3 DNA: TGTGCCAGCAGCCCAAGGGACAGGCTGACCGGGGAGCTGTTTTTT

clone size: few
J gene: TRBJ1-3
D gene: NA
V gene: TRBV25-1
CDR3 protein: CASSQPGGYTIYF
CDR3 DNA: TGTGCCAGCAGCCAACCGGGGGGTTACACCATATATTTT

clone size: many
J gene: TRBJ2-7
D gene: NA
V gene: TRBV7-2
CDR3 protein: CASSLGSGSSYEQYF
CDR3 DNA: TGTGCCAGCAGTTTAGGGTCGGGGAGTTCCTACGAGCAGTACTTC

clone size: NA
J gene: TRBJ2-1
D gene: TRBD2
V gene: TRBV12-3/TRBV12-4
CDR3 protein: CASSKGLAGGWEQFF
CDR3 DNA: TGTGCCAGCAGCAAAGGACTAGCGGGAGGCTGGGAGCAGTTCTTC

clone size: few
J gene: TRBJ1-2
D gene: TRBD1
V gene: TRBV5-1
CDR3 protein: CASSPNRGLYTF
CDR3 DNA: TGCGCCAGCAGCCCAAACAGGGGGCTCTACACCTTC

clone size: NA
J gene: TRBJ1-2
D gene: NA
V gene: TRBV12-3/TRBV12-4
CDR3 protein: CASSPQGGFRSYTF
CDR3 DNA: TGTGCCAGCAGTCCTCAAGGGGGGTTTCGAAGCTACACCTTC

clone size: NA
J gene: TRBJ1-1
D gene: NA
V gene: TRBV27
CDR3 protein: CASSNLHPGLLNTEAFF
CDR3 DNA: TGTGCCAGCAGTAACCTACATCCCGGGTTGTTAAACACTGAAGCTTTCTTT

clone size: NA
J gene: TRBJ1-2
D gene: NA
V gene: TRBV12-3/TRBV12-4
CDR3 protein: CASDSGGVNYGYTF
CDR3 DNA: TGTGCCAGCGACTCGGGAGGAGTAAACTATGGCTACACCTTC

clone size: NA
J gene: TRBJ2-2
D gene: NA
V gene: TRBV24-1
CDR3 protein: CATSDFDLLGTGELFF
CDR3 DNA: TGTGCCACCAGTGACTTCGACCTACTGGGCACCGGGGAGCTGTTTTTT

clone size: NA
J gene: TRBJ2-7
D gene: TRBD1
V gene: TRBV5-1
CDR3 protein: CASRTPGQSYEQYF
CDR3 DNA: TGCGCCAGCAGAACACCGGGACAGAGCTACGAGCAGTACTTC

clone size: NA
J gene: TRBJ2-1
D gene: NA
V gene: TRBV27
CDR3 protein: CASTPQGSSYNEQFF
CDR3 DNA: TGTGCCAGCACCCCACAGGGCAGCTCCTACAATGAGCAGTTCTTC

clone size: NA
J gene: TRBJ2-5
D gene: NA
V gene: TRBV19
CDR3 protein: CASSGDSWKTQYF
CDR3 DNA: TGTGCCAGTAGCGGGGATAGCTGGAAGACCCAGTACTTC

clone size: NA
J gene: TRBJ2-3
D gene: NA
V gene: TRBV20-1
CDR3 protein: CSARAEDTQYF
CDR3 DNA: TGCAGTGCTAGGGCGGAGGATACGCAGTATTTT

clone size: NA
J gene: TRBJ2-1
D gene: TRBD2
V gene: TRBV7-9
CDR3 protein: CASSWPLAVKIWNEQFF
CDR3 DNA: TGTGCCAGCAGCTGGCCTCTAGCGGTTAAAATCTGGAATGAGCAGTTCTTC

clone size: NA
J gene: TRBJ2-7
D gene: NA
V gene: TRBV5-5
CDR3 protein: CASSFYTTASYEQYF
CDR3 DNA: TGTGCCAGCAGCTTTTATACGACAGCCTCCTACGAGCAGTACTTC

clone size: NA
J gene: TRBJ1-5
D gene: NA
V gene: TRBV6-6
CDR3 protein: CASSIFLPRGAVNQPQHF
CDR3 DNA: TGTGCCAGCAGCATATTTTTGCCCCGGGGGGCGGTCAATCAGCCCCAGCATTTT

clone size: few
J gene: TRBJ2-3
D gene: TRBD2
V gene: TRBV12-3/TRBV12-4
CDR3 protein: CASSPGLAQSTDTQYF
CDR3 DNA: TGTGCCAGCAGTCCGGGACTAGCTCAAAGCACAGATACGCAGTATTTT